What follows is one T cell receptor (beta chain) and its context. The sample belongs to a study of blood T cell repertoires in COVID-19. Seattle cases were enrolled at active infection and followed longitudinally. The CDR3 consists of 14 residues. In germline, CDR1 is MNHEY, CDR2 SMNVEV (reference sequence). V shed 6 bases and J shed 2 bases, with 14 bases lying between them. Original processing notes: Reference gene primer amplification in the assay estimated nucleated cell counts. Some clones are missing from TCRdb's copy, which holds only in-frame ones; the method was immunoSEQ multiplex PCR. The DNA gave D and trimming, while V, J and clone size come from that table. The sample yields roughly 250,000 clones, 91% seen once.

The sample comprised peripheral blood. The source of this sequence is a person aged 18 to 30 with COVID-19, enrolled during active disease. The chain combines TRBV27 with TRBJ2-7, with D possibly matching TRBD2 (6 bases). The CDR3 loop reads CASSQTAGTYEQYF. CDR3 DNA: TGTGCCAGCAGCCAAACGGCGGGAACCTACGAGCAGTACTTC.